These 32 T cell receptor beta chains originate from one sample sequenced in a study of OX40 agonist ivuxolimab in advanced cancers. Sequenced by immunoSEQ multiplex PCR; TCRdb stores in-frame clones only, minus some. The sample records about 96,000 clones, 90% being singletons. The sample was CD4+ or CD8+ T cells sorted from blood, taken in a trial of the OX40 agonist ivuxolimab. All receptors come from an adult with an advanced solid tumor such as melanoma, head and neck, liver or kidney cancer.

This clone occurred once. The chain combines TRBV5-1 with TRBJ2-7; 13 bases are shared with TRBD2. The CDR3 has 14 residues. V gave up 2 bases and J gave up 6 bases; unmatched junction bases: 2. Germline-derived CDR1 and CDR2 are SGHRS and YFSETQ. The CDR3 nucleotides are TGCGCCAGCAGCTTCAGGACTAGCGGGAGCGAGCAGTACTTC. It translates to CASSFRTSGSEQYF.

The rearrangement uses TRBV19 and TRBJ2-3; TRBD1 matches at 9 bases. V lost 0 bases to trimming and J lost 5 bases; unmatched junction nucleotides: 6. CDR1 is LNHDA and CDR2 is SQIVND in the germline V gene (reference sequence). The CDR3 extends over 16 amino acids. The CDR3 reads CASSIEWDRVRDTQYF. For the CDR3, the DNA is TGTGCCAGTAGTATAGAGTGGGACAGGGTGAGAGATACGCAGTATTTT.

This clone has just a few counts. The genes are TRBV9 and TRBJ1-1; tentative D call: TRBD1 (6 bases). The CDR3 runs to 15 residues. Germline CDR1 reads SGDLS; CDR2 reads YYNGEE. The germline V and J ends were trimmed by 1 base and 4 bases, with 14 bases remaining between them. The chain's CDR3 is CASSVRDRWGTEAFF. The CDR3 DNA sequence: TGTGCCAGCAGCGTAAGAGACAGGTGGGGCACTGAAGCTTTCTTT.

This sequence joins TRBV19 and TRBJ1-1, with TRBD1 matching over 12 bases. The CDR3 spans 18 residues. J gave up 4 bases and V 6 bases, and 15 bases lay outside the gene matches. From germline, CDR1 is LNHDA and CDR2 SQIVND (reference sequence). The CDR3 sequence: CASSPTPGQGARATEAFF. The CDR3 nucleotides are TGTGCCAGTAGCCCAACCCCGGGACAGGGGGCGCGTGCCACTGAAGCTTTCTTT.

This CDR3 is CASSADSNVLNEQFF. DNA of the CDR3: TGTGCCAGCAGTGCCGACTCCAACGTCCTCAATGAGCAGTTCTTC. V is TRBV6-1 and J is TRBJ2-1; D not certain. This CDR3 has 15 residues. Trimming removed 4 bases at V and 6 bases at J, with 16 bases between. Per germline, CDR1 MNHNS and CDR2 SASEGT.

V usage is TRBV7-2 and J usage is TRBJ2-1; D is unclear. CDR1 SGHTA and CDR2 FQGNSA come from the germline V gene. This CDR3 has 15 residues. Trimming left V 5 bases short and J 2 bases short, with 13 bases between. The CDR3 nucleotides read TGTGCCAGCAGCCTAGAGCCCCAACCCTACAATGAGCAGTTCTTC. Translated, it gives CASSLEPQPYNEQFF.

This rearrangement joins TRBV9 to TRBJ2-2, with D hard to call. CDR3 size: 15 residues. Germline V gene data show CDR1 as SGDLS and CDR2 as YYNGEE. Trimming stripped 3 bases from V and 3 bases from J, with 12 bases between. This CDR3 is CASSAGPKDTGELFF. The CDR3 DNA reads as TGTGCCAGCAGCGCCGGGCCGAAGGACACCGGGGAGCTGTTTTTT.

This chain joins TRBV7-9 and TRBJ2-2; D may be TRBD1 (5 bases). This CDR3 is 14 amino acids long. CDR1 is SEHNR, CDR2 FQNEAQ, per germline (reference sequence). The V end was cut by 4 bases, the J end by 2 bases, with 8 bases between. CDR3 residues: CASSSTENTGELFF. CDR3 DNA: TGTGCCAGCAGCTCGACAGAAAACACCGGGGAGCTGTTTTTT.

The J gene is TRBJ2-7, the V gene TRBV7-2, with D maybe TRBD1 (6 bases). The CDR3 has 14 residues. The V gene's germline CDR1 is SGHTA and CDR2 FQGNSA. With 2 bases removed from V and 3 bases from J, the gap between germline ends came to 11 bases. The CDR3 sequence is CASSLLRGFYEQYF. DNA of the CDR3: TGTGCCAGCAGCTTATTAAGGGGGTTCTACGAGCAGTACTTC.

CDR3 nucleotides: TGTGCCAGTGGTTATGGGGGACCCACCGGGGAGCTGTTTTTT. Translated, it gives CASGYGGPTGELFF. The genes are TRBV19 and TRBJ2-2; D possibly uses TRBD1 or TRBD2 (5 bases each). In germline, CDR1 is LNHDA, CDR2 SQIVND (reference sequence). The CDR3 sequence is 14 residues long. The V and J ends lost 8 bases and 4 bases respectively, with 14 bases between them.

This sequence joins TRBV5-1 and TRBJ2-7; D unresolved. CDR1 is SGHRS and CDR2 is YFSETQ in the germline V gene. V dropped 0 bases and J dropped 9 bases, with 16 bases sitting between them. CDR3 size: 14 residues. CDR3 sequence: CASSLDDFDRGQYF. Here the CDR3 DNA reads TGCGCCAGCAGCTTGGACGATTTTGACCGCGGGCAGTACTTC.

In its sample, this clone was seen a few times. This chain uses TRBV18 with TRBJ1-1; D is uncertain. Trimming shortened V by 5 bases and J by 1 base, and 11 bases separated the two germline ends. The CDR3 is made up of 14 amino acids. Looked up from germline, CDR1 is KGHSH and CDR2 is LQKENI. The CDR3 is CASSFSGQNTEAFF. CDR3 nucleotide sequence: TGTGCCAGCTCATTCAGTGGTCAGAACACTGAAGCTTTCTTT.

With regard to this clone: Other nucleotide sequences from this sample produce the same CDR3. V is TRBV9 and J is TRBJ1-1; D not certain. CDR3 length equals 14 residues. Trimming left V 0 bases short and J 5 bases short, with 11 bases between. Germline loops: CDR1 SGDLS, CDR2 YYNGEE. CDR3 nucleotides: TGTGCCAGCAGCGTAGTCCGAGGGAATACTGAAGCTTTCTTT. It specifies CASSVVRGNTEAFF.

The chain recombines TRBV15 with TRBJ1-2, with 9 positions matching TRBD1. Germline trimming cut 5 bases from V and 4 bases from J; bases unmatched to any gene: 8. This CDR3 has 15 residues. Germline lookup yields CDR1 LNHNV and CDR2 YYDKDF (reference sequence). This chain's CDR3 is CATSALTGGVYGYTF. Written as DNA, the CDR3 is TGTGCCACCAGCGCACTGACAGGGGGTGTCTATGGCTACACCTTC.

This chain links TRBV19 with TRBJ2-4; the D is unclear. Per the germline V gene, CDR1 is LNHDA and CDR2 is SQIVND (reference sequence). V shed 6 bases and J shed 1 base, with 10 bases lying between them. This CDR3 region has 14 residues. CDR3 protein: CASSRSAAKNIQYF. Here the CDR3 DNA reads TGTGCCAGTAGCCGATCGGCCGCCAAAAACATTCAGTACTTC.

This chain connects TRBV29-1 to TRBJ1-4; D ambiguous. V lost 7 bases and J lost 6, with 12 bases in between. CDR3 length: 12 amino acids. Germline V gene lookup returns CDR1 SQVTM and CDR2 ANQGSEA. The CDR3 sequence: CSGRVGHEKLFF. CDR3 DNA sequence: TGCAGCGGTAGGGTTGGCCATGAAAAACTGTTTTTT.

This chain connects TRBV10-3 to TRBJ1-1; D is perhaps TRBD1 (5 bases). V shed 10 bases and J shed 11 bases, with 26 bases lying between them. This CDR3 comprises 14 residues. Looked up from germline, CDR1 is ENHRY and CDR2 is SYGVKD. The CDR3 region has the DNA TGTGCCACGTCGAGCACAGGCGGGTTCGAGGCGGCTTTCTTT. Its protein is CATSSTGGFEAAFF.

V is TRBV30 and J is TRBJ2-5, with D possibly being TRBD2 (7 bases). The V gene's germline CDR1 is GTSNPN and CDR2 SVGIG (reference sequence). The CDR3 length is 14 residues. V shed 1 base and J shed 2 bases, with 11 bases lying between them. The CDR3 loop reads CAWSGGGGQETQYF. CDR3 nucleotides: TGTGCCTGGAGTGGGGGAGGGGGTCAAGAGACCCAGTACTTC.

This sequence joins TRBV30 and TRBJ2-3; 7 positions match TRBD1. The CDR3 consists of 15 residues. With 0 bases clipped from V and 6 bases from J, the junction kept 9 bases outside the gene matches. CDR1 is GTSNPN and CDR2 is SVGIG in the germline V gene (reference sequence). The CDR3 sequence: CAWSVGQGDSDTQYF. The CDR3 region has the DNA TGTGCCTGGAGTGTAGGTCAGGGGGATTCGGATACGCAGTATTTT. Together with reference TRBV30 and TRBJ2-3, the CDR3 gives the full variable domain: SQTIHQWPATLVQPVGSPLSLECTVEGTSNPNLYWYRQAAGRGLQLLFYSVGIGQISSEVPQNLSASRPQDRQFILSSKKLLLSDSGFYLCAWSVGQGDSDTQYFGPGTRLTVL.

The genes are TRBV5-1 and TRBJ2-2, with D unclear. CDR1 SGHRS and CDR2 YFSETQ come from the germline V gene. The CDR3 is made up of 17 amino acids. Trimming left V 2 bases short and J 1 base short, with 15 bases between. CDR3 protein: CASSFGSGRLNTGELFF. The CDR3 nucleotides are TGCGCCAGCAGCTTCGGGTCCGGGCGGCTGAACACCGGGGAGCTGTTTTTT.

J is TRBJ2-2 and V is TRBV12-5, with D perhaps TRBD1 (5 bases). Germline CDR1 is LGHNT and CDR2 is FRNRAP. The CDR3 extends over 15 amino acids. Trimming pared 3 bases from V and 11 bases from J, leaving 19 bases between. The CDR3 DNA reads TGTGCTAGTGGTTTAGACACAGGTCCCTTGTCCGAGCTGTTTTTT. Translating gives CASGLDTGPLSELFF.

Remarks on this clone: This is likely a read error, given that the CDR3 carries no conserved phenylalanine or tryptophan at its end. The limits of the CDR3 on the DNA are not certain, so only TCRdb's listed CDR3 is given. V is TRBV6-1 and J is TRBJ1-2. CDR1 is MNHNS and CDR2 is SASEGT in the germline V gene. The CDR3 spans 13 amino acids, including both terminal residues. The CDR3 here is CASIKLEAARVES.

The V and J genes are TRBV6-1 and TRBJ1-4; 8 bases align to TRBD1. Trimming cost V 8 bases and J 4 bases; bases outside gene matches: 6. The V gene's germline CDR1 is MNHNS and CDR2 SASEGT. The CDR3 runs to 14 residues. The CDR3: CASGQGFGNEKLFF. The DNA of the CDR3 is TGTGCCAGCGGACAGGGCTTTGGTAATGAAAAACTGTTTTTT.

The chain links TRBV7-9 to TRBJ2-7, with D tentatively TRBD1 (5 bases). The CDR3 consists of 14 residues. Trimming left V 2 bases short and J 12 bases short, with 20 bases between. Germline assignment: CDR1 SEHNR and CDR2 FQNEAQ (reference sequence). The CDR3 sequence: CASSLSPPRGRLYF. The CDR3 DNA follows: TGTGCCAGCAGCTTAAGCCCGCCTAGGGGTCGGCTGTACTTC. The variable domain in full, with the rest retrieved from reference TRBV7-9 and TRBJ2-7, is DTGVSQNPRHKITKRGQNVTFRCDPISEHNRLYWYRQTLGQGPEFLTYFQNEAQLEKSRLLSDRFSAERPKGSFSTLEIQRTEQGDSAMYLCASSLSPPRGRLYFGPGTRLTVT.

This clone was observed a handful of times. The chain combines TRBV29-1 with TRBJ1-1; D ambiguous. CDR1 and CDR2 (germline): SQVTM, ANQGSEA. The CDR3 is made up of 13 amino acids. V lost 1 base and J 4 bases, leaving 10 bases between the germline ends. Here the CDR3 DNA reads TGCAGCGTTGAAGTGGTGGGGAGCACTGAAGCTTTCTTT. As protein: CSVEVVGSTEAFF.

The rearrangement links TRBV7-6 to TRBJ2-5, with D perhaps TRBD1 or TRBD2 (5 bases each). The CDR3 loop spans 17 amino acids. Germline V gene lookup returns CDR1 SGHVS and CDR2 FNYEAQ. Between the trimmed V and J ends, which lost 5 bases and 4 bases, there was a span of 23 bases. In nucleotides, the CDR3 is TGTGCCAGCAGCAAACACCCGGGACCCAAGAGGGGAGAGACCCAGTACTTC. As protein: CASSKHPGPKRGETQYF.

The chain uses TRBV5-1 and TRBJ1-2; the match to TRBD1 covers 8 bases. Germline V gene lookup returns CDR1 SGHRS and CDR2 YFSETQ. The CDR3 has 15 residues. V shed 4 bases, J shed 7 bases, and the junction held 12 bases outside the gene matches. The CDR3 DNA sequence: TGCGCCAGCAGCCCCCGGGTTACAGGGGGGGTTGGCTACACCTTC. Encoded protein: CASSPRVTGGVGYTF.

In this sample, this clone turned up a few times. The chain uses TRBV28 and TRBJ1-5, with 7 nucleotides matching TRBD1. Trimming took 5 bases from V and 2 from J; bases not matched to a gene: 3. The CDR3 runs 14 residues. CDR1 is MDHEN, CDR2 SYDVKM, per germline. The CDR3: CASSGGQRNQPQHF. CDR3 bases: TGTGCCAGCAGTGGGGGACAGCGCAATCAGCCCCAGCATTTT.

The chain combines TRBV29-1 with TRBJ2-1; D is unresolved. Germline-derived CDR1 and CDR2 are SQVTM and ANQGSEA. Trimming shortened V by 6 bases and J by 5 bases, and 14 bases separated the two germline ends. This CDR3 region has 13 residues. CDR3 region: CSVTWIRDNEQFF. Here the CDR3 DNA reads TGCAGCGTGACCTGGATTCGGGACAATGAGCAGTTCTTC.

This chain connects TRBV6-1 to TRBJ2-5; possibly TRBD2 for D (6 bases). V lost 6 bases to trimming and J lost 1 base, with 9 bases between them. In germline, CDR1 is MNHNS, CDR2 SASEGT. This CDR3 is 13 amino acids long. DNA of the CDR3: TGTGCCAGCAGACTTAGCGGCCAAGAGACCCAGTACTTC. Protein: CASRLSGQETQYF.

This clone was observed a few times. The genes are TRBV2 and TRBJ1-6; D is possibly TRBD1 (6 bases). The length of the CDR3 is 14 residues. In germline, CDR1 is SNHLY, CDR2 FYNNEI. Trimming took 4 bases from V and 7 from J, leaving 11 bases between them. CDR3 in amino acids: CASSGWGQNSPLHF. In DNA form, the CDR3 reads TGTGCCAGCAGTGGTTGGGGGCAAAATTCACCCCTCCACTTT. The variable domain in full, with the rest retrieved from reference TRBV2 and TRBJ1-6, is EPEVTQTPSHQVTQMGQEVILRCVPISNHLYFYWYRQILGQKVEFLVSFYNNEISEKSEIFDDQFSVERPDGSNFTLKIRSTKLEDSAMYFCASSGWGQNSPLHFGNGTRLTVT.

The chain has TRBV7-3 and TRBJ2-1, with D maybe TRBD2 (6 bases). Per germline, CDR1 SGHTA and CDR2 FQGTGA. V was clipped by 2 bases and J by 4 bases, with 15 bases between them. This CDR3 has 16 residues. The DNA of the CDR3 is TGTGCCAGCAGCTTACAGGCAACTAGCCCTTACAATGAGCAGTTCTTC. This encodes CASSLQATSPYNEQFF.